The sequence of this T cell receptor (beta chain) was determined in a study of PD-L1 blockade in urothelial cancer (TCRdb year 2017). About the study as a whole: Therapy was started at some point between 2014 and 2016 for all patients, and atezolizumab 1,200 mg was administered intravenously every 3 weeks. Blood samples were analyzed at two time points: 3 weeks after treatment start (second dose) and 6 weeks after treatment start. An exploratory multi-omic analysis was conducted of the somatic, immune and clinical correlates of response to PD-L1 blockade with atezolizumab in urothelial cancer. Eight to ten patients achieved durable clinical benefit and some 21 did not. TCR sequencing covered pretreatment tumor samples and matched, serially collected peripheral blood taken before and after atezolizumab treatment. Durable clinical benefit meant progression-free survival longer than 6 months, and TCR features were also tested against progression-free and overall survival. In the same patients, whole exome sequencing and RNA sequencing of pretreatment tumors were performed in addition to TCR sequencing. Pretreatment blood TCR-seq was available for 30 or so patients, at least one posttreatment blood collection was obtained for some 25 patients, and tumor TCR-seq was available for some 25 patients. Blood samples gave a median of about 130,000 T cells and 80,000 to 95,000 unique TCRs, with a median clonality of approximately 0.08. An ECOG performance status of 0 or 1 was recorded for the patients, and 0 to 3 prior chemotherapy regimens had been received by the patients. Twenty-five of 29 patients were males with bladder-origin urothelial cancer, and 18 of 29 reported a prior smoking history. Points the paper makes about the study in general: A pretreatment peripheral blood TCR clonality below the median was linked to improved progression-free and overall survival. Patients with durable benefit showed greater expansion of tumor-associated TCR clones in peripheral blood 3 weeks after starting treatment (n of about 20, p = 0.022). Because of the small sample size (n ≈ 27) and the many exploratory analyses performed, the results are intended to be regarded as hypothesis-generating.

V ends up 3 bases short and J 0 bases short, with an unmatched junction base count of 4. Counted from cysteine to phenylalanine, this CDR3 has 16 amino acids. The DNA shown is the 48-base CDR3, in frame from base 1. According to the germline V gene, CDR1 reads SGDLS and CDR2 reads YYNGEE. Synthetic TCR analog templates were spiked into each PCR so that absolute template abundance could be estimated from read counts. TCRbeta CDR3 regions were amplified from genomic DNA with bias-controlled V and J gene primers using the immunoSEQ assay. Sequencing of rearranged TCRbeta segments was done at approximately 20X coverage. The authors' analysis ran thus. Sequencing errors were corrected by clustering, and CDR3s were annotated against IMGT so that V, D and J genes could be assigned. Only productive TCRbeta rearrangements were used in downstream analyses, excluding out-of-frame or stop-codon sequences. To compute clonality, Shannon entropy was normalized by the log of the number of unique productive sequences and then subtracted from one. Clones differing between time points or between blood and tumor were identified using Fisher's exact test with Benjamini-Hochberg correction, with an adjusted p below 0.01 applied as the threshold. TCRdb limited this immuneACCESS table to in-frame rearrangements with V and J called. A share of clones is missing; checked studies link under half to unresolved V genes, and the rest is unexplained. The V and J calls and clone size are taken from that table; D and trimming were inferred from the DNA. Present in this sample are some 100,000 clones, over 80% of which were seen just once. The top ten clones comprise 0.7% to 0.95% of the sample.

As for this clone: Its antigen remains undetermined. Qualities for individual bases were not recorded, and no much larger clone is one base off.

A total of 25 to 30 patients with locally advanced or metastatic urothelial carcinoma, treated at Memorial Sloan Kettering on a trial protocol, made up the cohort. Peripheral blood mononuclear cells were collected pretreatment and during treatment, with between 1 and 8 total time points obtained per patient. The Qiagen DNeasy Blood extraction kit was used to purify genomic DNA from total PBMCs and tumor samples. PBMCs were collected pretreatment and during treatment and were isolated and stored as previously described. The chain is made from TRBV9 and TRBJ2-2, with TRBD1 identical over 8 junction bases. This TCR came from a woman of 80 years or more with urothelial cancer. The material was PBMCs, obtained around atezolizumab (anti-PD-L1) treatment. The CDR3 region: CASSAGGSPNTGELFF. The base sequence is TGTGCCAGCAGCGCAGGGGGCAGTCCGAACACCGGGGAGCTGTTTTTT.